This TCR beta chain appears in the sequencing data of a study of T cell responses to AZD1222 COVID-19 vaccine. Assay: immunoSEQ multiplex PCR; the TCRdb copy retains only in-frame clones and omits some. The profile covers over 150,000 clones, with about 90% appearing a single time and 5.5% taken by the ten largest. The V and J ends lost 5 bases and 0 bases, in that order; junction bases with no gene match: 6. The CDR3 contains 16 residues. Germline assignment: CDR1 SGHAT and CDR2 FQDESV (reference sequence). V is TRBV11-1 and J is TRBJ2-3, with TRBD2 matching over 9 bases. The source material was peripheral blood, sampled on day 0 of MenACWY control vaccination. The clonotype was recovered from an adult in good health. CDR3 nucleotide sequence: TGTGCCAGCAGCATATCGGGACTAGCCAGCACAGATACGCAGTATTTT. Protein: CASSISGLASTDTQYF.